This section outlines one T cell receptor (beta chain) sequence together with its context. Its antigen remains unidentified. The record originates from a study of cytomegalovirus exposure and HLA in healthy donors. Whole-study findings and limits: 87-base-pair reads could not separate some V segments, including TRBV6-2 and TRBV6-3. Cytomegalovirus association was listed for about 160 TCR beta chains. In an earlier analysis, about 87% or about 30%: the productive usage of most TCR beta V segments. Later, an analysis found that common viral pathogens appeared to be linked with several of the most significant clusters.

The V gene's germline CDR1 is MNHNS and CDR2 SASEGT. Trimming stripped 2 bases from V and 10 bases from J, with 12 bases between. CDR3 length: 13 amino acids. 13 Jbeta primers and 60 Vbeta primers were used for the PCR. The data were produced by immunoSEQ multiplex PCR, yet TCRdb's version contains in-frame clones alone and is incomplete. The table has 90,000 to 130,000 clones, 55% to 70% seen once. Sequencing was done on a sample of PBMCs. This receptor was identified in a woman in her twenties or thirties in good health and CMV-seronegative. V is TRBV6-1 and J is TRBJ2-1, with a possible D match to TRBD1 (6 bases). DNA of the CDR3: TGTGCCAGCAGTGAAAGGGGGTTGTACGAGCAGTTCTTC. Amino acids: CASSERGLYEQFF.